These 32 T cell receptor beta chains originate from one sample sequenced in a study of response to subunit inactivated influenza vaccine. Each CDR3 protein gets one entry after TCRdb re-called the RT-PCR reads with MiXCR. Here the sample spans under 950,000 distinct CDR3 sequences, around 20% being singletons. This specimen consisted of PBMCs from blood, obtained 5 days after vaccination. These receptors all stem from a man aged 50 to 59 who received an inactivated influenza vaccine.

This chain connects TRBV7-3 to TRBJ2-1, with 12 nucleotides matching TRBD2. CDR3 length: 17 amino acids. The germline CDR1 and CDR2 sequences are SGHTA and FQGTGA. The trim removed 4 bases at V and 4 bases at J, leaving 8 bases unmatched. As DNA, the CDR3 is TGTGCCAGCAGCTCCGGACTAGCGGGATCTAAATACAATGAGCAGTTCTTC. Its protein product is CASSSGLAGSKYNEQFF.

This chain uses TRBV20-1 with TRBJ2-5; TRBD1 aligns across 11 bases. The CDR3 has 16 residues. Germline CDR1 is DFQATT and CDR2 is SNEGSKA (reference sequence). The J segment lost 6 bases and the V segment lost 6 bases, leaving 15 bases of the junction unmatched. CDR3 nucleotides: TGCAGTGCACCCCGACTCGGGACAGGGGGTGGAAAGACCCAGTACTTC. This sequence encodes CSAPRLGTGGGKTQYF.

This clonotype was seen ten or more times. The gene calls are TRBV15 and TRBJ2-7; 11 bases line up with TRBD1. Trimming cost V 3 bases and J 4 bases; bases outside gene matches: 2. The germline CDR1 and CDR2 sequences are LNHNV and YYDKDF (reference sequence). The CDR3 has 14 residues. CDR3 residues: CATSRDRGPYEQYF. In DNA form, the CDR3 reads TGTGCCACCAGCAGGGACAGGGGGCCATACGAGCAGTACTTC.

This clonotype was seen only a few times. CDR3 nucleotide sequence: TGTGCCAGCAGTTTCATCCGGACAGGCCTCACAGATACGCAGTATTTT. Translating it yields CASSFIRTGLTDTQYF. V usage is TRBV27 and J usage is TRBJ2-3; 7 bases fit TRBD1. This CDR3 has 16 residues. V lost 3 bases, J lost 2 bases, and 8 bases stayed unmatched. Germline V gives CDR1 MNHEY, CDR2 SMNVEV (reference sequence).

The chain couples TRBV7-9 to TRBJ1-3; D uncertain. Trimming removed 1 base from V and 0 bases from J, with 10 bases in between. CDR3 length: 16 residues. Germline assignment: CDR1 SEHNR and CDR2 FQNEAQ (reference sequence). The CDR3: CASSLERSGSGNTIYF. The CDR3 DNA reads as TGTGCCAGCAGCTTAGAGCGATCAGGCTCTGGAAACACCATATATTTT.

The V gene is TRBV9, the J gene TRBJ2-2, with 8 bases fitting TRBD2. Germline V gives CDR1 SGDLS, CDR2 YYNGEE. This CDR3 spans 14 amino acids. The J segment lost 4 bases and the V segment lost 3 bases, leaving 2 bases of the junction unmatched. The CDR3 loop is CASSGGLVTGELFF. In nucleotides, the CDR3 is TGTGCCAGCAGCGGGGGACTAGTCACCGGGGAGCTGTTTTTT. The full variable domain, with the rest looked up from reference TRBV9 and TRBJ2-2, is DSGVTQTPKHLITATGQRVTLRCSPRSGDLSVYWYQQSLDQGLQFLIQYYNGEERAKGNILERFSAQQFPDLHSELNLSSLELGDSALYFCASSGGLVTGELFFGEGSRLTVL.

The rearrangement joins TRBV9 to TRBJ1-2, with TRBD1 identical over 8 bases. Losses at the gene ends were 0 bases for V and 8 bases for J; bases not matched to a gene: 12. The CDR3 is made up of 16 amino acids. The germline CDR1 and CDR2 sequences are SGDLS and YYNGEE. CDR3: CASSVAPTGEVGGYTF. Here the CDR3 DNA reads TGTGCCAGCAGCGTAGCCCCGACAGGGGAAGTGGGAGGCTACACCTTC. The entire variable domain, with the rest obtained from reference TRBV9 and TRBJ1-2, is as follows: DSGVTQTPKHLITATGQRVTLRCSPRSGDLSVYWYQQSLDQGLQFLIQYYNGEERAKGNILERFSAQQFPDLHSELNLSSLELGDSALYFCASSVAPTGEVGGYTFGSGTRLTVV.

The rearrangement uses TRBV5-1 and TRBJ2-7, with 8 nucleotides matching TRBD1. The CDR3 sequence is 15 residues long. Trimming cost V 4 bases and J 7 bases; bases outside gene matches: 13. CDR1 and CDR2 (germline): SGHRS, YFSETQ. CDR3 amino acids: CASSLSGGQGREQYF. CDR3 DNA: TGCGCCAGCAGCCTGAGCGGAGGACAGGGCCGTGAGCAGTACTTC.

The count of this clonotype is one. The chain has TRBV5-1 and TRBJ2-5; maybe TRBD1 (6 bases). The germline V and J ends were trimmed by 6 bases and 2 bases, with 8 bases remaining between them. Germline V CDR1 and CDR2: SGHRS, YFSETQ. This CDR3 contains 12 residues. CDR3 in DNA: TGCGCCAGCACCGACAGGCAAGAGACCCAGTACTTC. Amino acid sequence: CASTDRQETQYF.

This clonotype was seen only a few times. The rearrangement uses TRBV9 and TRBJ2-2; D possibly uses TRBD1 or TRBD2 (5 bases each). Germline CDR1 and CDR2: SGDLS and YYNGEE. Trimming pared 0 bases from V and 5 bases from J, leaving 11 bases between. The CDR3 has 15 amino acids. CDR3: CASSVGRKGTGELFF. CDR3 in DNA: TGTGCCAGCAGCGTAGGGAGGAAGGGGACCGGGGAGCTGTTTTTT. The full variable domain, in which reference TRBV9 and TRBJ2-2 provide the parts outside the CDR3, is DSGVTQTPKHLITATGQRVTLRCSPRSGDLSVYWYQQSLDQGLQFLIQYYNGEERAKGNILERFSAQQFPDLHSELNLSSLELGDSALYFCASSVGRKGTGELFFGEGSRLTVL.

This clonotype was seen more than once but under ten times. The CDR3 is CASSSNRDSSYNEQFF. CDR3 nucleotides: TGTGCCAGCAGCTCAAACCGGGACTCATCCTACAATGAGCAGTTCTTC. The genes are TRBV7-9 and TRBJ2-1; D possibly corresponds to TRBD2 (6 bases). The CDR3 totals 16 residues. Germline values: CDR1 SEHNR, CDR2 FQNEAQ (reference sequence). V was pared by 4 bases and J by 1 base, with 14 bases between.

This chain links TRBV4-2 with TRBJ2-7, with 11 bases that match TRBD1. With V trimmed by 4 bases and J by 2 bases, 4 bases remained unmatched. The CDR3 consists of 15 residues. In germline, CDR1 is LGHNA, CDR2 YNFKEQ. The CDR3 reads CASSPLGQGAYEQYF. DNA for the CDR3: TGTGCCAGCAGCCCCTTGGGACAGGGGGCCTACGAGCAGTACTTC.

In nucleotides, the CDR3 is TGTGCCAGCAGTGAAGAGGGTATTCCTGGAAACACCATATATTTT. Protein: CASSEEGIPGNTIYF. V usage is TRBV6-1 and J usage is TRBJ1-3; D is uncertain. V was shortened by 1 base and J by 2 bases, with 9 bases between the two germline ends. CDR1 is MNHNS and CDR2 is SASEGT in the germline V gene. CDR3 length equals 15 residues.

This clonotype was detected a few times. Compared with germline, one end of the junction differs, possibly owing to a read error. V usage is TRBV12-3 or TRBV12-4 and J usage is TRBJ1-1; D call uncertain. The CDR3 contains 13 residues. The CDR3 is CASSLRRNSEAFF. In DNA form, the CDR3 reads TGTGCCAGCAGTTTAAGGAGAAACAGTGAAGCTTTCTTT.

This clonotype was found a few times. The chain has TRBV5-5 and TRBJ2-7; D possibly corresponds to TRBD1 (5 bases). Trimming left V 4 bases short and J 1 base short, with 18 bases between. Germline assignment: CDR1 SGHKS and CDR2 YYEKEE (reference sequence). The CDR3 sequence is 16 residues long. The CDR3, as DNA: TGTGCCAGCAGCCCCTATACAGGTCACTCATCCTACGAGCAGTACTTC. Its translation is CASSPYTGHSSYEQYF. Filled out from reference TRBV5-5 and TRBJ2-7, the complete variable domain reads DAGVTQSPTHLIKTRGQQVTLRCSPISGHKSVSWYQQVLGQGPQFIFQYYEKEERGRGNFPDRFSARQFPNYSSELNVNALLLGDSALYLCASSPYTGHSSYEQYFGPGTRLTVT.

The chain has TRBV21-1 and TRBJ2-1; the table's D call TRBD1 went unverified against the DNA. TRBV21-1 is marked as a pseudogene. This CDR3 has 17 residues. As DNA, the CDR3 is TGTGCCAGCAGCAAAGAAGGACAGGGGGCGATTTTGGATGAGCAGTTCTTC. This translates into CASSKEGQGAILDEQFF.

This clonotype turned up a few times. The rearrangement links TRBV12-3 or TRBV12-4 to TRBJ2-7; TRBD2 might be the D (5 bases). The ends were cut back, 3 bases at V and 2 bases at J, with 11 bases in the middle. The CDR3 sequence is 14 residues long. The CDR3, as DNA: TGTGCCAGCAGTTTTCCGGGAAATACCTACGAGCAGTACTTC. As protein: CASSFPGNTYEQYF.

CDR3 residues: CASRQTGGKSGYTF. The CDR3 bases are TGTGCCAGCAGACAAACAGGGGGCAAAAGTGGCTACACCTTC. The V call is TRBV7-2, the J call TRBJ1-2; TRBD1 agrees at 9 bases. The CDR3 totals 14 residues. The trim removed 6 bases at V and 7 bases at J, leaving 9 bases unmatched. Germline V gives CDR1 SGHTA, CDR2 FQGNSA.

This clonotype was detected a few times. This chain connects TRBV21-1 to TRBJ1-5; TRBD1 is the table's D call, not checked against the DNA. TRBV21-1 is listed as a pseudogene. This CDR3 comprises 16 residues. Written as DNA, the CDR3 is TGTGCCAGCAGCAAAGGACCCACAGGGCGTAATCAGCCCCAGCATTTT. This sequence encodes CASSKGPTGRNQPQHF.

The rearrangement uses TRBV28 and TRBJ2-3; D gene unclear. CDR3 length: 14 amino acids. V was trimmed by 4 bases and J by 2 bases, leaving 10 bases between them. CDR1 and CDR2 from the germline V gene are MDHEN and SYDVKM. The CDR3 region has the DNA TGTGCCAGCAGTTCCCTGGGGTCCACAGATACGCAGTATTTT. Residues: CASSSLGSTDTQYF. Full variable domain (outside the CDR3, taken from reference TRBV28 and TRBJ2-3): DVKVTQSSRYLVKRTGEKVFLECVQDMDHENMFWYRQDPGLGLRLIYFSYDVKMKEKGDIPEGYSVSREKKERFSLILESASTNQTSMYLCASSSLGSTDTQYFGPGTRLTVL.

This sequence joins TRBV9 and TRBJ2-1; tentatively, D is TRBD2 (6 bases). The CDR3 extends over 16 amino acids. Trimming stripped 0 bases from V and 4 bases from J, with 14 bases between. The germline CDR1 and CDR2 sequences are SGDLS and YYNGEE. This CDR3 is CASSVVSSGLYNEQFF. CDR3 nucleotide sequence: TGTGCCAGCAGCGTAGTGAGTAGCGGCCTTTACAATGAGCAGTTCTTC.

The chain uses TRBV20-1 and TRBJ2-1; D is perhaps TRBD2 (5 bases). V was cut by 6 bases and J by 4 bases, with 10 bases left in between. Looked up from germline, CDR1 is DFQATT and CDR2 is SNEGSKA (reference sequence). The CDR3 has 12 amino acids. The CDR3 loop is CSALDWYNEQFF. The CDR3 nucleotides read TGCAGTGCCCTGGACTGGTACAATGAGCAGTTCTTC.

A few counts support this clonotype. The V and J genes are TRBV20-1 and TRBJ2-1, with 8 bases that match TRBD2. Germline V gene sequence: CDR1 DFQATT, CDR2 SNEGSKA (reference sequence). Unmatched junction bases numbered 9, after V lost 1 base and J lost 4 bases. This CDR3 spans 16 amino acids. The CDR3 sequence: CSARVGSGGRYNEQFF. The CDR3 DNA follows: TGCAGTGCTAGAGTAGGGTCGGGCGGGAGGTACAATGAGCAGTTCTTC.

This clonotype has a handful of counts. The J gene is TRBJ1-1, the V gene TRBV10-2, with D perhaps TRBD1 (5 bases). The V gene's germline CDR1 is WSHSY and CDR2 SAAADI. V was trimmed by 2 bases and J by 6 bases, leaving 13 bases between them. There are 14 residues in the CDR3. In nucleotides, the CDR3 is TGCGCCAGCAGTGAGCTGGGGGGGGAAGCTGAAGCTTTCTTT. Translated, it gives CASSELGGEAEAFF.

The chain recombines TRBV5-1 with TRBJ1-1; no reliable D call. The CDR3 extends over 16 amino acids. The V and J ends lost 0 bases and 1 base respectively, with 13 bases between them. Germline CDR1 reads SGHRS; CDR2 reads YFSETQ. The CDR3 region has the DNA TGCGCCAGCAGCTTGGCGTTCCGAGGGTCGAACACTGAAGCTTTCTTT. It specifies CASSLAFRGSNTEAFF.

This clonotype was counted a few times. This chain joins TRBV20-1 and TRBJ1-6; unclear D gene. Trimming cost V 6 bases and J 4 bases, with 7 bases left between them. Per germline, CDR1 DFQATT and CDR2 SNEGSKA (reference sequence). This CDR3 has 12 amino acids. CDR3 sequence: CSARQYNSPLHF. CDR3 nucleotide sequence: TGCAGTGCGAGGCAGTATAATTCACCCCTCCACTTT.

In its sample, this clonotype was seen many times. The rearrangement uses TRBV6-1 and TRBJ2-7; D not certain. V was clipped by 3 bases and J by 6 bases, with 21 bases between them. The CDR3 is made up of 16 amino acids. Germline lookup yields CDR1 MNHNS and CDR2 SASEGT. This CDR3 reads CASSEGRTLLDPEQYF. The CDR3 DNA sequence: TGTGCCAGCAGTGAGGGAAGGACGCTTCTCGATCCCGAGCAGTACTTC.

This clonotype was seen a few times. The chain carries TRBV12-3 or TRBV12-4 and TRBJ2-4, with 8 bases aligning to TRBD1. V dropped 8 bases and J dropped 0; count of bases not matched to a gene: 6. This CDR3 comprises 15 residues. CDR3 sequence (DNA): TGTGCCAGCTCGGACAGGGTGGTAGCCAAAAACATTCAGTACTTC. As protein: CASSDRVVAKNIQYF.

This clonotype has a handful of counts. The chain combines TRBV7-2 with TRBJ2-5, with 8 bases aligning to TRBD1. V lost 1 base and J lost 5; bases outside the gene matches: 6. This CDR3 has 15 residues. The V gene's germline CDR1 is SGHTA and CDR2 FQGNSA. This CDR3 is CASSLGQGANETQYF. In DNA form, the CDR3 reads TGTGCCAGCAGCTTAGGTCAGGGGGCGAACGAGACCCAGTACTTC. The full variable domain, completed using reference TRBV7-2 and TRBJ2-5, is GAGVSQSPSNKVTEKGKDVELRCDPISGHTALYWYRQSLGQGLEFLIYFQGNSAPDKSGLPSDRFSAERTGGSVSTLTIQRTQQEDSAVYLCASSLGQGANETQYFGPGTRLLVL.

This clonotype was detected only a few times. V is TRBV9 and J is TRBJ1-2; 9 nucleotides align to TRBD1. Germline CDR1 and CDR2: SGDLS and YYNGEE. V gave up 0 bases and J gave up 8 bases; unmatched junction bases: 5. CDR3 size: 14 residues. CDR3 residues: CASSVAGDRVGYTF. Written as DNA, the CDR3 is TGTGCCAGCAGCGTAGCAGGGGACAGGGTAGGCTACACCTTC.

The chain employs TRBV29-1 and TRBJ2-1; no reliable D call. V was cut by 6 bases and J by 4 bases, with 10 bases left in between. Germline-derived CDR1 and CDR2 are SQVTM and ANQGSEA. This CDR3 spans 12 amino acids. CDR3 bases: TGCAGCGTCCCCCGGACGTACAATGAGCAGTTCTTC. Translation gives CSVPRTYNEQFF.

This clonotype was counted only a few times. V usage is TRBV10-2 and J usage is TRBJ2-1, with D perhaps given as TRBD1 or TRBD2 (5 bases each). V was shortened by 10 bases and J by 2 bases, with 9 bases between the two germline ends. The CDR3 consists of 12 residues. Germline assignment: CDR1 WSHSY and CDR2 SAAADI. The chain's CDR3 is CATRGTYNEQFF. The CDR3 DNA is TGCGCCACACGGGGCACCTACAATGAGCAGTTCTTC.